These 26 T cell receptor beta chains were sequenced from one sample in a study of cytomegalovirus exposure and HLA in healthy donors. PCR used 60 Vbeta primers and 13 Jbeta primers. TCRdb's table, derived via immunoSEQ multiplex PCR, lists solely in-frame clones and lacks some. Among around 270,000 clones listed, 80% were seen once. The sequenced sample consisted of PBMCs. The receptors derive from a girl aged 2-15 years in good health and CMV-seronegative.

The CDR3 region is CASSPTRTGRPSSGNTIYF. The CDR3 bases are TGTGCCAGCTCACCAACTAGGACAGGGCGCCCAAGCTCTGGAAACACCATATATTTT. The rearrangement links TRBV18 to TRBJ1-3; 8 bases are shared with TRBD1. CDR3 size: 19 residues. V lost 2 bases to trimming and J lost 0 bases; unmatched junction nucleotides: 12. The germline V gene has CDR1 KGHSH and CDR2 LQKENI. Based on the CDR3 plus reference TRBV18 and TRBJ1-3, the full variable domain is NAGVMQNPRHLVRRRGQEARLRCSPMKGHSHVYWYRQLPEEGLKFMVYLQKENIIDESGMPKERFSAEFPKEGPSILRIQQVVRGDSAAYFCASSPTRTGRPSSGNTIYFGEGSWLTVV.

Only one count was recorded for this clone. The chain couples TRBV30 to TRBJ2-1, with no clear D. Germline V gene data show CDR1 as GTSNPN and CDR2 as SVGIG (reference sequence). The CDR3 loop spans 10 amino acids. V was cut by 3 bases and J by 8 bases, with 5 bases left in between. The CDR3 is CAWRRYEQFF. CDR3 sequence (DNA): TGTGCCTGGAGGCGATATGAGCAGTTCTTC.

J is TRBJ1-5 and V is TRBV27, with D maybe TRBD1 (5 bases). The CDR3 sequence is 15 residues long. Germline V gives CDR1 MNHEY, CDR2 SMNVEV (reference sequence). V lost 5 bases to trimming and J lost 9 bases, with 20 bases between them. The CDR3 spells CASSPWDGSGGPQHF. For the CDR3, the DNA is TGTGCCAGCAGTCCGTGGGATGGATCGGGGGGGCCCCAGCATTTT.

This clone was observed a handful of times. The V and J genes are TRBV19 and TRBJ1-1; D might be TRBD1 (6 bases). Germline lookup yields CDR1 LNHDA and CDR2 SQIVND (reference sequence). This CDR3 spans 13 amino acids. The V end lost 7 bases, the J end lost 4 bases, and 13 bases lay between the germline ends. The CDR3 sequence is CASTVQGTTEAFF. The CDR3 region has the DNA TGTGCCAGTACGGTGCAGGGGACCACTGAAGCTTTCTTT.

The rearrangement joins TRBV5-6 to TRBJ1-1; 9 bases align to TRBD1. Germline CDR1 is SGHDT and CDR2 is YYEEEE. CDR3 length equals 18 residues. The V segment lost 0 bases and the J segment 1 base; nucleotides outside the gene matches: 10. CDR3 nucleotides: TGTGCCAGCAGCTTGGCCGGACAGGGGTTATATTGGAACACTGAAGCTTTCTTT. This translates into CASSLAGQGLYWNTEAFF.

This rearrangement joins TRBV15 to TRBJ2-1; 10 positions match TRBD2. The germline CDR1 and CDR2 sequences are LNHNV and YYDKDF (reference sequence). J was trimmed by 3 bases and V by 0 bases; bases with no gene match: 2. This CDR3 is 16 amino acids long. The CDR3 region has the DNA TGTGCCACCAGCAGAGACCTAGCGGGGGTCTACAATGAGCAGTTCTTC. It codes for CATSRDLAGVYNEQFF.

The chain uses TRBV7-9 and TRBJ1-5; maybe TRBD1 (6 bases). Germline CDR1 reads SEHNR; CDR2 reads FQNEAQ (reference sequence). The CDR3 is 16 residues long. The V and J ends lost 4 bases and 5 bases respectively, with 18 bases between them. Here the CDR3 DNA reads TGTGCCAGCAGCTCTATGGCCCGGGGGGCTGATCAGCCCCAGCATTTT. This sequence encodes CASSSMARGADQPQHF.

This sequence joins TRBV11-2 and TRBJ2-7; D possibly corresponds to TRBD1 (6 bases). This CDR3 spans 14 amino acids. The germline gives CDR1 SGHAT, CDR2 FQNNGV. CDR3 region: CASSLGQEVGATIV. The CDR3 DNA reads as TGTGCCAGCAGCTTAGGACAGGAGGTGGGAGCAACCATCGTT.

The chain combines TRBV28 with TRBJ2-3; TRBD1 aligns across 10 bases. From germline, CDR1 is MDHEN and CDR2 SYDVKM. This CDR3 has 15 amino acids. Trimming at V came to 3 bases and at J to 9 bases, leaving 9 bases not matched to a gene. In DNA form, the CDR3 reads TGTGCCAGCAGTTTCCAGGGACAGGGGCAAGGGACGCAGTATTTT. This encodes CASSFQGQGQGTQYF.

The chain uses TRBV28 and TRBJ1-4; D not resolved. V lost 4 bases and J 6 bases, leaving 9 bases between the germline ends. Germline CDR1 is MDHEN and CDR2 is SYDVKM. The CDR3 consists of 13 residues. The CDR3 DNA sequence: TGTGCCAGCAGTTGGAGGGTTGATGAAAAACTGTTTTTT. Protein sequence: CASSWRVDEKLFF.

The chain is built from TRBV29-1 and TRBJ1-1; D is possibly TRBD1 (5 bases). There are 15 residues in the CDR3. The germline gives CDR1 SQVTM, CDR2 ANQGSEA. Between the trimmed V and J ends, which lost 0 bases and 0 bases, there was a span of 11 bases. The CDR3 DNA reads as TGCAGCGTTGAAGATAGGGGTTCAATGAACACTGAAGCTTTCTTT. Translation gives CSVEDRGSMNTEAFF.

The genes are TRBV27 and TRBJ2-7; 7 nucleotides agree with TRBD1. The ends lost 2 bases at V and 1 base at J; junction bases unmatched: 8. This CDR3 region has 16 residues. Germline V gene sequence: CDR1 MNHEY, CDR2 SMNVEV (reference sequence). This CDR3 reads CASSLTGVGNSYEQYF. The CDR3 bases are TGTGCCAGCAGTTTAACAGGGGTGGGGAATTCCTACGAGCAGTACTTC.

This clone appeared once. The V and J genes are TRBV11-2 and TRBJ1-4; 10 bases fit TRBD1. Looked up from germline, CDR1 is SGHAT and CDR2 is FQNNGV. J gave up 5 bases and V 3 bases, and 9 bases lay outside the gene matches. This CDR3 has 17 residues. CDR3 region: CASSFEAGGQGNEKLFF. DNA of the CDR3: TGTGCCAGCAGCTTCGAGGCTGGGGGACAGGGGAATGAAAAACTGTTTTTT.

V is TRBV7-7 and J is TRBJ2-7, with 8 bases fitting TRBD1. Per the germline V gene, CDR1 is SSHAT and CDR2 is FNYEAQ (reference sequence). The CDR3 has 14 amino acids. Trimming cost V 1 base and J 6 bases; bases outside gene matches: 5. This chain's CDR3 is CASSLGTGLGEQYF. The CDR3 nucleotides read TGTGCCAGCAGCTTAGGGACAGGGCTGGGCGAGCAGTACTTC.

This clone was picked up one time. This rearrangement joins TRBV11-2 to TRBJ1-1, with 7 bases aligning to TRBD1. Germline CDR1 reads SGHAT; CDR2 reads FQNNGV. The CDR3 contains 14 residues. V lost 5 bases and J lost 3; bases outside the gene matches: 6. CDR3 nucleotides: TGTGCCAGCAGCGTAACAGGGGTTCACACTGAAGCTTTCTTT. Protein product: CASSVTGVHTEAFF.

This clone is a singleton in its sample. This chain connects TRBV6-5 to TRBJ1-2; the match to TRBD1 covers 7 bases. The CDR3 runs 12 residues. Germline values: CDR1 MNHEY, CDR2 SVGAGI. The J segment lost 4 bases and the V segment lost 9 bases, leaving 5 bases of the junction unmatched. The CDR3 here is CASMDRIYGYTF. Here the CDR3 DNA reads TGTGCCAGTATGGACAGGATCTATGGCTACACCTTC.

The chain joins TRBV6-6 to TRBJ2-7; D ambiguous. Trimming took 1 base from V and 6 from J, leaving 13 bases between them. The germline V gene encodes CDR1 MNHNY and CDR2 SVGAGI (reference sequence). The CDR3 consists of 14 residues. The CDR3 loop reads CASSYWARDGEQYF. CDR3 coding DNA: TGTGCCAGCAGTTACTGGGCCAGAGACGGCGAGCAGTACTTC.

The CDR3 bases are TGTGCCTGGATCCCAGGAACCGGGGAGCTGTTTTTT. Its protein is CAWIPGTGELFF. The chain has TRBV30 and TRBJ2-2; D is unclear. The CDR3 has 12 amino acids. V shed 4 bases and J shed 5 bases, with 8 bases lying between them. Germline V gene data show CDR1 as GTSNPN and CDR2 as SVGIG (reference sequence).

This chain joins TRBV28 and TRBJ2-7, with TRBD1 as a possible D gene (7 bases). This CDR3 comprises 17 residues. With 3 bases removed from V and 5 bases from J, the gap between germline ends came to 23 bases. CDR1 and CDR2 (germline): MDHEN, SYDVKM. DNA of the CDR3: TGTGCCAGCAGTTTCTCCCCCGAGACAGGGAGGTCTGACGAGCAGTACTTC. Protein: CASSFSPETGRSDEQYF.

The chain couples TRBV28 to TRBJ2-4; 7 bases agree with TRBD2. This CDR3 is built from 15 residues. The germline V gene encodes CDR1 MDHEN and CDR2 SYDVKM. The ends lost 6 bases at V and 1 base at J; junction bases unmatched: 6. The CDR3 nucleotides read TGTGCCAGCAGAACCCCGCGGGGGGCCAAAAACATTCAGTACTTC. As protein: CASRTPRGAKNIQYF.

The rearrangement links TRBV27 to TRBJ1-2; 8 bases fit TRBD1. The CDR3 extends over 15 amino acids. Trimming cost V 5 bases and J 1 base; bases outside gene matches: 6. Germline V gene data show CDR1 as MNHEY and CDR2 as SMNVEV (reference sequence). CDR3: CASSTLRGLNYGYTF. The DNA of the CDR3 is TGTGCCAGCAGTACACTCAGGGGGCTTAACTATGGCTACACCTTC.

This clone appeared once. This chain joins TRBV28 and TRBJ1-6; 8 bases line up with TRBD1. This CDR3 region has 13 residues. CDR1 is MDHEN, CDR2 SYDVKM, per germline. V lost 7 bases and J lost 8; bases outside the gene matches: 4. This CDR3 reads CASTRQGYSPLHF. The DNA of the CDR3 is TGTGCCAGCACCCGACAGGGGTATTCACCCCTCCACTTT.

The gene calls are TRBV29-1 and TRBJ1-2, with D unresolved. The CDR3 contains 12 residues. V lost 2 bases and J 6 bases, leaving 10 bases between the germline ends. CDR1 is SQVTM, CDR2 ANQGSEA, per germline. The CDR3 bases are TGCAGCGTTGAAACGACAAGAGATGGCTACACCTTC. It translates to CSVETTRDGYTF.

The rearrangement uses TRBV6-6 and TRBJ2-1; TRBD2 matches at 12 bases. The germline CDR1 and CDR2 sequences are MNHNY and SVGAGI (reference sequence). The CDR3 consists of 16 residues. The junction had 7 bases not matched to a gene; V was cut back by 2 bases and J by 8 bases. DNA of the CDR3: TGTGCCAGCAGTTACCAGCTAGCGGGGGGGCGGGATGAGCAGTTCTTC. Its protein is CASSYQLAGGRDEQFF.

In its sample, this clone was seen once. The chain combines TRBV6-5 with TRBJ2-3, with 8 nucleotides matching TRBD2. Germline V gene data show CDR1 as MNHEY and CDR2 as SVGAGI. The V segment lost 2 bases and the J segment 0 bases; nucleotides outside the gene matches: 4. The CDR3 has 16 amino acids. The DNA for the CDR3 is TGTGCCAGCAGTTACCATAGCGGGACTAGCACAGATACGCAGTATTTT. Its translation: CASSYHSGTSTDTQYF.

The J gene is TRBJ2-7, the V gene TRBV10-2; no clear D. Deletions cut 7 bases from V and 3 bases from J, with 4 bases between. Germline CDR1 is WSHSY and CDR2 is SAAADI. The CDR3 consists of 10 residues. CDR3 bases: TGCGCCAGCAATCACTACGAGCAGTACTTC. It translates to CASNHYEQYF.